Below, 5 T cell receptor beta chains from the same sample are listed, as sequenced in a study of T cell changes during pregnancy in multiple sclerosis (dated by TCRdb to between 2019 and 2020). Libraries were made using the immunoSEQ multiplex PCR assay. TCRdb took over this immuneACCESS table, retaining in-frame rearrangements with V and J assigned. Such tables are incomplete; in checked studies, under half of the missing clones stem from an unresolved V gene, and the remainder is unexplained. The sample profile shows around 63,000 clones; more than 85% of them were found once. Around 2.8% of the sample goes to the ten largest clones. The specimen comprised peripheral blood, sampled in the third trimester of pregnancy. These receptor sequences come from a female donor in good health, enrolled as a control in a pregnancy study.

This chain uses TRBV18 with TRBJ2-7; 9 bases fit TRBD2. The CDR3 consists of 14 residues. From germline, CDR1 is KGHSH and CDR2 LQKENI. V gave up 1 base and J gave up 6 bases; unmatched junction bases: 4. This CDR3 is CASSPRGGAGEQYF. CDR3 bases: TGTGCCAGCTCACCACGCGGGGGGGCGGGCGAGCAGTACTTC.

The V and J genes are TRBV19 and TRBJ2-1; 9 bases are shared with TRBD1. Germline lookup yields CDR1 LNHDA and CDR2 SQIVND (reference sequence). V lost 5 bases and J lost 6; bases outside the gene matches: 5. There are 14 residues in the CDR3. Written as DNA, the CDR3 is TGTGCCAGTAGTCCGGGACAGGGCCCCAATGAGCAGTTCTTC. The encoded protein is CASSPGQGPNEQFF.

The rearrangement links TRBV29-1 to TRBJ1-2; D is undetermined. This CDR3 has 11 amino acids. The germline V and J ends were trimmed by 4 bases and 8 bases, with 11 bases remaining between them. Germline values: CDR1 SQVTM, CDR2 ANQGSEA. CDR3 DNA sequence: TGCAGCGTTGTCGGCCCGGAGGGCTACACCTTC. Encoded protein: CSVVGPEGYTF.

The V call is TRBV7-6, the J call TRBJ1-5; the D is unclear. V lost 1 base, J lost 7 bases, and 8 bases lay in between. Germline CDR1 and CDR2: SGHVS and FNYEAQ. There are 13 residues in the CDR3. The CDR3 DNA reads TGTGCCAGCAGCTTAGTTAACGAGCAGCCCCAGCATTTT. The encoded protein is CASSLVNEQPQHF.

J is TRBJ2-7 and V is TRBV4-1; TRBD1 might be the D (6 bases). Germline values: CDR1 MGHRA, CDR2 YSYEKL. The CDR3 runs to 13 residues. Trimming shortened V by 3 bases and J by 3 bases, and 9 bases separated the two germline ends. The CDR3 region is CASSHRQDYEQYF. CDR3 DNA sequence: TGCGCCAGCAGCCATCGACAGGACTACGAGCAGTACTTC.